This is a list of T cell receptor beta chains from one sample in a study of blood T cell repertoires in COVID-19. TCRdb's copy holds only in-frame clones and misses some; the assay was immunoSEQ multiplex PCR. The top ten hold roughly 2.4% of the sample, which has over 200,000 clones, about 91% seen once. The sample taken for sequencing was PBMCs or T cells enriched from blood (not recorded which). These receptors were taken from a woman in her 40s with acute COVID-19. Each CDR3 is given with its conserved first and last residue. D genes are given only for firm matches. For some rows the clone size is stated as once, few or many, or as a class when expanded; others skip it.

D	V	J	size	length	DNA	CDR3
TRBD1	TRBV6-5	TRBJ1-1	once	14	TGTGCCAGCAGTCCGACAGGGCTGAACACTGAAGCTTTCTTT	CASSPTGLNTEAFF
NA	TRBV6-2/TRBV6-3	TRBJ1-1	NA	15	TGTGCCAGCAGTGACCGATATAGAGGGTACACTGAAGCTTTCTTT	CASSDRYRGYTEAFF
NA	TRBV9	TRBJ1-1	NA	13	TGTGCCAGCAGCGTAGTTATGAACACTGAAGCTTTCTTT	CASSVVMNTEAFF
NA	TRBV18	TRBJ1-5	NA	14	TGTGCCAGCTCAGAGTCCCAGGGCCATCAGCCCCAGCATTTT	CASSESQGHQPQHF
TRBD1	TRBV9	TRBJ2-1	NA	15	TGTGCCAGCAGCGTAGTTGGACAGGGGAGAAATGAGCAGTTCTTC	CASSVVGQGRNEQFF
TRBD1	TRBV18	TRBJ1-5	NA	16	TGTGCCAGCTCACCTGGGACAGGGGGTACCAATCAGCCCCAGCATTTT	CASSPGTGGTNQPQHF
TRBD1	TRBV9	TRBJ2-7	NA	17	TGTGCCAGCAGCGGATCCTGGACAGGGGTAAGCTCCTACGAGCAGTACTTC	CASSGSWTGVSSYEQYF
TRBD1	TRBV30	TRBJ2-7	few	12	TGTGCCGGCGACAGGGAACGGTACGAGCAGTACTTC	CAGDRERYEQYF
NA	TRBV15	TRBJ2-5	NA	15	TGTGCCACCAGCGGGACGGGACACAACCAAGAGACCCAGTACTTC	CATSGTGHNQETQYF
TRBD1	TRBV9	TRBJ1-6	NA	15	TGTGCCAGCAGCCCGGGGACAGCAGAGCAATCACCCCTCCACTTT	CASSPGTAEQSPLHF
TRBD2	TRBV5-6	TRBJ2-3	NA	14	TGTGCCAGCAGCTCGACTAGCGGGGCAGATACGCAGTATTTT	CASSSTSGADTQYF
NA	TRBV7-2	TRBJ2-7	NA	15	TGTGCCAGCAGCTTAGAGTCTGGAGGTAACGACGAGCAGTACTTC	CASSLESGGNDEQYF
TRBD1	TRBV5-1	TRBJ2-5	NA	14	TGCGCCAGCAGCTTGATGGGACAGGGGGAGACCCAGTACTTC	CASSLMGQGETQYF
NA	TRBV21-1	TRBJ1-2	NA	14	TGTGCCAGCAGCACCCGGACAGACTTCTATGGCTACACCTTC	CASSTRTDFYGYTF
TRBD1	TRBV18	TRBJ1-6	NA	16	TGTGCCAGCTCACCCGTCGGGGACAGAAAGAATTCACCCCTCCACTTT	CASSPVGDRKNSPLHF
TRBD1	TRBV2	TRBJ1-1	NA	16	TGTGCCAGCAGTGTAAGAACAGGGGTAAAGGACACTGAAGCTTTCTTT	CASSVRTGVKDTEAFF
NA	TRBV7-2	TRBJ1-2	NA	16	TGTGCCAGCAGCTTAGCGGCCGTCGGGAGCCTTTATGGCTACACCTTC	CASSLAAVGSLYGYTF
NA	TRBV4-2	TRBJ1-3	NA	17	TGTGCCAGCAGCCAAGATGTCGGCCCAGGCTCTGGAAACACCATATATTTT	CASSQDVGPGSGNTIYF
TRBD1	TRBV27	TRBJ2-1	few	15	TGTGCCAGCAGTTCGACAGCACAGGGGGTCGGTGAGCAGTTCTTC	CASSSTAQGVGEQFF